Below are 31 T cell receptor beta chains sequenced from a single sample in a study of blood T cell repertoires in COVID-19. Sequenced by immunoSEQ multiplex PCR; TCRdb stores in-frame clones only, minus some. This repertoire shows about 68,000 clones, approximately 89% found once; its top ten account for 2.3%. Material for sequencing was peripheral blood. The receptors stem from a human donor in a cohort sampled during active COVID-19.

CDR3 region: CASSQDGGRDTEAFF. In DNA, the CDR3 is TGCGCCAGCAGCCAAGATGGGGGCAGAGACACTGAAGCTTTCTTT. The chain couples TRBV4-1 to TRBJ1-1; a weak D match, TRBD1 (6 bases). The CDR3 totals 15 residues. The germline CDR1 and CDR2 sequences are MGHRA and YSYEKL. Trimming pared 0 bases from V and 3 bases from J, leaving 11 bases between.

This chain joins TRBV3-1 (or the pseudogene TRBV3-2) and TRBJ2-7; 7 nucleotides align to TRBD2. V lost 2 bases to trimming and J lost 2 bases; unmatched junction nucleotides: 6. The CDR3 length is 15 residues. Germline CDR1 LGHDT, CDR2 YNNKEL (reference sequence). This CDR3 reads CASSQWGSGAYEQYF. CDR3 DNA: TGTGCCAGCAGCCAATGGGGCAGCGGGGCCTACGAGCAGTACTTC.

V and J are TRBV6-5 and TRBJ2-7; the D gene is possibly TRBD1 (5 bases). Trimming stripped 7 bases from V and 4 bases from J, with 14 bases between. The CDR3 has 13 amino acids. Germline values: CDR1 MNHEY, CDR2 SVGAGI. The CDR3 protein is CASTPPKGYEQYF. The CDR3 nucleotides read TGTGCCAGCACCCCTCCAAAGGGGTACGAGCAGTACTTC.

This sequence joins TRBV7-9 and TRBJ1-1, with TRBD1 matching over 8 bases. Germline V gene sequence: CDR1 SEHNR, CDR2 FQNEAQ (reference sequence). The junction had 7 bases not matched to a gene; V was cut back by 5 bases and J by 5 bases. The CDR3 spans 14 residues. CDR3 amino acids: CASSLRQGRTEAFF. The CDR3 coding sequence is TGTGCCAGCAGCCTGAGACAGGGGAGAACTGAAGCTTTCTTT.

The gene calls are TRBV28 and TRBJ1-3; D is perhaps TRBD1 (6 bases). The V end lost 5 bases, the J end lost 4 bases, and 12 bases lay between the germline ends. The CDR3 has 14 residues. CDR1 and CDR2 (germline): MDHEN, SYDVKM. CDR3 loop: CASSGGDTGNTIYF. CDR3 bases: TGTGCCAGCAGTGGGGGGGACACAGGAAACACCATATATTTT.

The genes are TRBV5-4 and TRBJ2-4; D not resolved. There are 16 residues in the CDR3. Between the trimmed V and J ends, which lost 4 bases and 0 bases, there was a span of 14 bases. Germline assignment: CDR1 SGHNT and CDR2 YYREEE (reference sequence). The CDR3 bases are TGTGCCAGCAGCATCAAAAGCCCTATAGCCAAAAACATTCAGTACTTC. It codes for CASSIKSPIAKNIQYF.

CDR3 protein: CAWSVTGVEHGYTF. The CDR3 coding sequence is TGTGCCTGGAGTGTGACAGGGGTAGAGCATGGCTACACCTTC. The rearrangement uses TRBV30 and TRBJ1-2, with 8 bases aligning to TRBD1. The CDR3 contains 14 residues. After removal of 0 bases from V and 6 bases from J, the junction contained 6 bases not matched to a gene. CDR1 GTSNPN and CDR2 SVGIG come from the germline V gene (reference sequence).

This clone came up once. The CDR3: CASSLSRSEAFF. The CDR3 DNA reads as TGTGCCAGCAGCTTATCCAGGTCTGAAGCTTTCTTT. V gene TRBV11-2 combines with J gene TRBJ1-1; D ambiguous. Trimming pared 2 bases from V and 6 bases from J, leaving 7 bases between. The germline gives CDR1 SGHAT, CDR2 FQNNGV. The CDR3 has 12 residues.

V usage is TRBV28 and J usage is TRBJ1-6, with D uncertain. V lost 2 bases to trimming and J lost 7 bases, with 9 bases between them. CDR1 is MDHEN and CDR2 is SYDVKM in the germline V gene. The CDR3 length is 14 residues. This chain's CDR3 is CASSLGSGNSPLHF. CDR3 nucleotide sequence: TGTGCCAGCAGTTTAGGATCGGGGAATTCACCCCTCCACTTT.

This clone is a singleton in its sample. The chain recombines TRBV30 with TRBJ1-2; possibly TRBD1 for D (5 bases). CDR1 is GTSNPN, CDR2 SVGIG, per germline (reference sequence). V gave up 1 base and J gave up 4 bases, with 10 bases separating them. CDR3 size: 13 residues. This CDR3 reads CAWSGQQGYGYTF. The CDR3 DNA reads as TGTGCCTGGAGTGGACAGCAAGGCTATGGCTACACCTTC.

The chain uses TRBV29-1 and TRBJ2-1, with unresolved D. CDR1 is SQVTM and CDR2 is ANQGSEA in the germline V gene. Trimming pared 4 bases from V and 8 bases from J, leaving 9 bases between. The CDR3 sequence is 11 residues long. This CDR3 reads CSVVGLHEQFF. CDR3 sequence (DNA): TGCAGCGTTGTGGGCCTCCATGAGCAGTTCTTC.

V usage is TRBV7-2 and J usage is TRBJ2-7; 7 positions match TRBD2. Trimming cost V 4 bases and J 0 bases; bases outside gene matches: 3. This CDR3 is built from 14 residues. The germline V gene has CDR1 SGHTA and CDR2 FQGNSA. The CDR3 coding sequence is TGTGCCAGCAGCTCCGGGGGGAGCTCCTACGAGCAGTACTTC. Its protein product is CASSSGGSSYEQYF.

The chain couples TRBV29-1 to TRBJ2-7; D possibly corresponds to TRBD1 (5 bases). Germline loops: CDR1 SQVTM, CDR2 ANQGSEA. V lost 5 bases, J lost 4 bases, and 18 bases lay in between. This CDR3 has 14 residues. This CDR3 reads CSVILQGGRYEQYF. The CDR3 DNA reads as TGCAGCGTTATCTTGCAGGGCGGTAGGTACGAGCAGTACTTC.

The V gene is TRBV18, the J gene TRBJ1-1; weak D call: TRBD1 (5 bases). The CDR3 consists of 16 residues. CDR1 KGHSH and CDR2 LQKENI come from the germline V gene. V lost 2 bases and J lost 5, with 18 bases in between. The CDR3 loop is CASSPNWMGRRTEAFF. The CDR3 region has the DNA TGTGCCAGCTCACCAAATTGGATGGGGCGCCGAACTGAAGCTTTCTTT.

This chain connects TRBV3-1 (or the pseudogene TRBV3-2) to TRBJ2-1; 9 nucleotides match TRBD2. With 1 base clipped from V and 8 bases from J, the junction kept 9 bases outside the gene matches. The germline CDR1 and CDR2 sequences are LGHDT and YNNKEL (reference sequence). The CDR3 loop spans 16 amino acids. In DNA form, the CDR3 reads TGTGCCAGCAGCCAAGTGTGGCGGGAGGGGTACGATGAGCAGTTCTTC. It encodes CASSQVWREGYDEQFF.

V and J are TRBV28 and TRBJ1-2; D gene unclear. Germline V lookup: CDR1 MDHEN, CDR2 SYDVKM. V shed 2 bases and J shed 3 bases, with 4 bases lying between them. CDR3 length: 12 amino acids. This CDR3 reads CASSLADYGYTF. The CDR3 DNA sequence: TGTGCCAGCAGTTTAGCGGACTATGGCTACACCTTC.

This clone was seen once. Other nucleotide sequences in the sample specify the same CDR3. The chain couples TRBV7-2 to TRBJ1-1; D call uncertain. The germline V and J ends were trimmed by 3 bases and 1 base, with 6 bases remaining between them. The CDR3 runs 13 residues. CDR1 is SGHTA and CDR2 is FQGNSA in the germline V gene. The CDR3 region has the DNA TGTGCCAGCAGCTTTTCCGGGAACACTGAAGCTTTCTTT. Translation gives CASSFSGNTEAFF.

The CDR3 here is CASSSQGEYETQYF. The CDR3 DNA is TGTGCCAGCAGTTCCCAGGGGGAGTACGAGACCCAGTACTTC. The chain couples TRBV6-2 or TRBV6-3 to TRBJ2-5; 7 bases are shared with TRBD1. CDR1 and CDR2 from the germline V gene are MNHEY and SVGEGT. The CDR3 loop spans 14 amino acids. V lost 4 bases to trimming and J lost 5 bases; unmatched junction nucleotides: 7.

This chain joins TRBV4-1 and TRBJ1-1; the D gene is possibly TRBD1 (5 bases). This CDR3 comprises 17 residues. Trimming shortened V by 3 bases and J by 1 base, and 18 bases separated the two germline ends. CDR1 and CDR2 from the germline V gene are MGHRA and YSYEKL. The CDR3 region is CASSHLTGVIKNTEAFF. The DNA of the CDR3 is TGCGCCAGCAGCCACCTGACGGGGGTCATTAAGAACACTGAAGCTTTCTTT.

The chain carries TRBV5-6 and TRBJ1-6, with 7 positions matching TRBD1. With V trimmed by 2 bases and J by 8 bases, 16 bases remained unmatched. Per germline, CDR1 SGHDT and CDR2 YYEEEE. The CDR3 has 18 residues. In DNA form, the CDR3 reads TGTGCCAGCAGCTTAGGACAGGCTCGGGGTCTGACGGATTCACCCCTCCACTTT. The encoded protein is CASSLGQARGLTDSPLHF.

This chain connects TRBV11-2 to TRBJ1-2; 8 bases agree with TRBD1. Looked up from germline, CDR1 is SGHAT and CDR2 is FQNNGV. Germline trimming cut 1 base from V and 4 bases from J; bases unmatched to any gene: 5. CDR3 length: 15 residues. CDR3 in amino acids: CASSLGTGSLYGYTF. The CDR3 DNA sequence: TGTGCCAGCAGCTTAGGGACAGGGAGCCTCTATGGCTACACCTTC.

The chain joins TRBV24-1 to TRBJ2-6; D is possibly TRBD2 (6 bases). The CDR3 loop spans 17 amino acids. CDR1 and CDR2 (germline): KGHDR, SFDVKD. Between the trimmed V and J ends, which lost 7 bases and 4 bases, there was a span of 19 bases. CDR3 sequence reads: CATRGAVGGAGANVLTF. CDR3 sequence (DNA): TGTGCCACCAGAGGGGCCGTCGGGGGAGCGGGGGCCAACGTCCTGACTTTC.

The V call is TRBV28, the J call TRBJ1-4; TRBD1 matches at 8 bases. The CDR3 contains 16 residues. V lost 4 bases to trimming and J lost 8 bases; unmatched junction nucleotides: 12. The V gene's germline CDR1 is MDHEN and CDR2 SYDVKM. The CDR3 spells CASSSAAGTGREKLFF. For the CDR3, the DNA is TGTGCCAGCAGTTCGGCGGCCGGGACAGGCCGAGAAAAACTGTTTTTT.

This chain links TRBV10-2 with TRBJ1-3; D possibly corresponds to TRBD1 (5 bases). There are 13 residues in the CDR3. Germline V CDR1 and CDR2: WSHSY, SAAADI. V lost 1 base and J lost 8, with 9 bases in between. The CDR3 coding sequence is TGCGCCAGCAGTGAGTTGGGGCTCGACACCATATATTTT. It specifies CASSELGLDTIYF.

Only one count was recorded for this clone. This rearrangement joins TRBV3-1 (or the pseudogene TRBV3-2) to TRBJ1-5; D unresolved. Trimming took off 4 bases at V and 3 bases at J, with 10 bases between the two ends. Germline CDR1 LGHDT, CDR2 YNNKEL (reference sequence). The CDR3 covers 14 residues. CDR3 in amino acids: CASSLGLSNQPQHF. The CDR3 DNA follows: TGTGCCAGCAGCCTTGGACTGTCCAATCAGCCCCAGCATTTT.

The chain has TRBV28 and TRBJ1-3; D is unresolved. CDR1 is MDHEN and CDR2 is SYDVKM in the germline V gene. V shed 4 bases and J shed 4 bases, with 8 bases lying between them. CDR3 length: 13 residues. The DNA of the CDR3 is TGTGCCAGCAGTTCGGGGATCGGAAACACCATATATTTT. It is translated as CASSSGIGNTIYF.

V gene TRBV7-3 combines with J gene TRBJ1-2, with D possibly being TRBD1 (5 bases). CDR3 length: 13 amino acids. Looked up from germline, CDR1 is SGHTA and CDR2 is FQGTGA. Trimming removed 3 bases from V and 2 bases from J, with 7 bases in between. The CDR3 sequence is CASSFGGNYGYTF. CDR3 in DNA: TGTGCCAGCAGCTTCGGGGGGAACTATGGCTACACCTTC.

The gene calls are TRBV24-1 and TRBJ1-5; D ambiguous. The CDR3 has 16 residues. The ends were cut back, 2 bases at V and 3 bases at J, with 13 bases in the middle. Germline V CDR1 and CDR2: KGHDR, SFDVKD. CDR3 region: CATSDSRGGLNQPQHF. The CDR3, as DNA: TGTGCCACCAGTGATTCCCGGGGAGGGCTCAATCAGCCCCAGCATTTT.

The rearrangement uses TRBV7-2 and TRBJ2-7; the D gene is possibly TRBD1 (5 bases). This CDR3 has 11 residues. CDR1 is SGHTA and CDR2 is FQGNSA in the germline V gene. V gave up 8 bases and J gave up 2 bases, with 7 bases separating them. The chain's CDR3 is CASGAPYEQYF. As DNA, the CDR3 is TGTGCCAGCGGGGCCCCCTACGAGCAGTACTTC. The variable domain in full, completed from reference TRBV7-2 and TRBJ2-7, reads GAGVSQSPSNKVTEKGKDVELRCDPISGHTALYWYRQSLGQGLEFLIYFQGNSAPDKSGLPSDRFSAERTGGSVSTLTIQRTQQEDSAVYLCASGAPYEQYFGPGTRLTVT.

CDR3 coding DNA: TGTGCCAGCAGCTCTTATAGCGGGGGGCCCTACGAGCAGTACTTC. Its protein product is CASSSYSGGPYEQYF. V usage is TRBV7-9 and J usage is TRBJ2-7, with 10 positions matching TRBD2. The CDR3 sequence is 15 residues long. Losses at the gene ends were 4 bases for V and 2 bases for J; bases not matched to a gene: 5. Germline CDR1 reads SEHNR; CDR2 reads FQNEAQ (reference sequence).

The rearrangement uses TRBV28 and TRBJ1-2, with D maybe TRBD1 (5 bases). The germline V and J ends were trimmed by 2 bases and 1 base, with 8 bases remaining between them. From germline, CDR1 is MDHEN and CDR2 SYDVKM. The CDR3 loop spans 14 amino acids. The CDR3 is CASSLRGGNYGYTF. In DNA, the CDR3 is TGTGCCAGCAGTTTAAGGGGCGGTAACTATGGCTACACCTTC.